This entry is about one T cell receptor (beta chain). Its antigen is as yet unknown. The CDR3 is 15 residues long. CDR1 is LGHNA and CDR2 is YNFKEQ in the germline V gene. The V and J ends lost 0 bases and 0 bases respectively, with 9 bases between them. The data were obtained in a study of PD-L1 blockade in urothelial cancer. Study overall: Patients took up atezolizumab around 2014 at 1,200 mg intravenously every 3 weeks. Of 30 or so patients, about two dozen were males with bladder-origin urothelial cancer. Blood underwent analysis 3 weeks (second dose) and 6 weeks after treatment began.

Time point denoted: pretreatment peripheral blood. Points from the study as a whole: Improved survival was predicted by pretreatment blood TCR clonality below the median.

Here immunoSEQ multiplex PCR was the method, and the copy in TCRdb shows in-frame clones only, minus some. The table lists tens of thousands of clones, about 85% of them singletons. V gene TRBV4-2 combines with J gene TRBJ2-7; D call uncertain. The source material was PBMCs, sampled around atezolizumab (anti-PD-L1) treatment. The sequence was collected from a man between 40 and 49 years old with urothelial cancer. In nucleotides, the CDR3 is TGTGCCAGCAGCCAAGAGGCGGCCAACTCCTACGAGCAGTACTTC. Its translation is CASSQEAANSYEQYF.